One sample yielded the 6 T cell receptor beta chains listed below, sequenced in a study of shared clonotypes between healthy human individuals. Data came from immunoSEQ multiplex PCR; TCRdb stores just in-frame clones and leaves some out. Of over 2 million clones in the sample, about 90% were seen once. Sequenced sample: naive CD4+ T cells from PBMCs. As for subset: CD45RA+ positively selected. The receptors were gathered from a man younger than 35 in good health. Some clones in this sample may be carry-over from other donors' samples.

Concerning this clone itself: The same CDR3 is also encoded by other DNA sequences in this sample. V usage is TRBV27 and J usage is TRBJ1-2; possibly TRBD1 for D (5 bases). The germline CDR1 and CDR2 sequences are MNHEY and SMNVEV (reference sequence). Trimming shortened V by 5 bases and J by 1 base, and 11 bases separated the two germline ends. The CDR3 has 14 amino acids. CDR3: CASSPRGSNYGYTF. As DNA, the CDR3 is TGTGCCAGCAGTCCCCGGGGGAGTAACTATGGCTACACCTTC.

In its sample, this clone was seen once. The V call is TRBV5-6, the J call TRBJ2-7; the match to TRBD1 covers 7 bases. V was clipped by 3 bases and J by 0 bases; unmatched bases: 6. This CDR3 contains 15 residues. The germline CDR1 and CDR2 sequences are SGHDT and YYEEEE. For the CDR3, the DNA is TGTGCCAGCAGCTCCCCGACAGGGAGCTCCTACGAGCAGTACTTC. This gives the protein CASSSPTGSSYEQYF.

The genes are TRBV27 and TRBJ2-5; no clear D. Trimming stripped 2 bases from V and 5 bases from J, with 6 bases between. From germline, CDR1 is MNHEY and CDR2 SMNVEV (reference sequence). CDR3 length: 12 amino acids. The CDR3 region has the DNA TGTGCCAGCAGTTTAGTGGGGGAGACCCAGTACTTC. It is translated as CASSLVGETQYF.

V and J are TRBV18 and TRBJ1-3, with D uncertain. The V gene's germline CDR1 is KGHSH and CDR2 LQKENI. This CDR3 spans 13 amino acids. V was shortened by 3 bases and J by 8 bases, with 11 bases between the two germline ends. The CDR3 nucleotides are TGTGCCAGCTCACCCCGACCAATCGACACCATATATTTT. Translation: CASSPRPIDTIYF.

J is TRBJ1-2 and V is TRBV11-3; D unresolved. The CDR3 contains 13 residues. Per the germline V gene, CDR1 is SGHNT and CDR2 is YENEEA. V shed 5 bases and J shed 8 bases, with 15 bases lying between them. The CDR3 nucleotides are TGTGCCAGCAGCGCAACAAACGGGCAGGGCTACACCTTC. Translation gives CASSATNGQGYTF.

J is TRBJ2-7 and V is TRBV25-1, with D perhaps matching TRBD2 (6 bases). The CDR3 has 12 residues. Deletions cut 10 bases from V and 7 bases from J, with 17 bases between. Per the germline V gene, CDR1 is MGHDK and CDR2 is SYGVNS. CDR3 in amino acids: CAKRRGDWEQYF. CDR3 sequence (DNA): TGTGCCAAACGACGCGGGGATTGGGAGCAGTACTTC.